The 27 T cell receptor beta chains presented below share a single source sample, sequenced in a study of T cell responses to AZD1222 COVID-19 vaccine (dated by TCRdb to about 2021). Preparation of the library involved the immunoSEQ multiplex PCR assay. TCRdb took this table from immuneACCESS and kept in-frame rearrangements with V and J called. Such tables lack part of the clones; where checked against another copy, unresolved V genes explain under half of the gap, and the rest is unexplained. This sample gives approximately 110,000 clones in total; roughly four fifths of them show up just once. Roughly 9% of the sample is in the top ten clones. The sample's time point label, in plain terms: baseline before first vaccination. The source material was peripheral blood, sampled on day 0 of AZD1222 vaccination. These receptors came from an adult in good health.

The chain uses TRBV16 and TRBJ1-2; D ambiguous. Germline CDR1 and CDR2: KGHSY and FQNENV. CDR3 size: 15 residues. The V and J ends lost 1 base and 7 bases respectively, with 16 bases between them. The CDR3 loop reads CASSQWGNTPGGYTF. The CDR3 region has the DNA TGTGCCAGCAGCCAATGGGGAAACACCCCAGGTGGCTACACCTTC.

J is TRBJ2-7 and V is TRBV9; D is undetermined. The ends were cut back, 2 bases at V and 4 bases at J, with 13 bases in the middle. CDR3 size: 14 residues. CDR1 SGDLS and CDR2 YYNGEE come from the germline V gene. CDR3 bases: TGTGCCAGCAGCGTTGATCTAGAATTATACGAGCAGTACTTC. Protein product: CASSVDLELYEQYF.

The chain joins TRBV14 to TRBJ1-2, with TRBD1 as a possible D gene (6 bases). CDR1 is SGHDN and CDR2 is FVKESK in the germline V gene. Trimming cost V 4 bases and J 4 bases, with 13 bases left between them. The CDR3 covers 14 residues. DNA for the CDR3: TGTGCCAGCAGCCCAGGACAGACCTCCTATGGCTACACCTTC. Its translation is CASSPGQTSYGYTF.

The gene calls are TRBV24-1 and TRBJ1-4; 9 positions match TRBD1. This CDR3 is 15 amino acids long. CDR1 and CDR2 from the germline V gene are KGHDR and SFDVKD. With 6 bases clipped from V and 6 bases from J, the junction kept 7 bases outside the gene matches. The DNA for the CDR3 is TGTGCCACCAGTTCCGCGACAGGGGGTTATGAAAAACTGTTTTTT. This gives the protein CATSSATGGYEKLFF.

The chain is built from TRBV5-6 and TRBJ2-2; D may be TRBD2 (5 bases). V was cut by 5 bases and J by 5 bases, with 22 bases left in between. This CDR3 contains 17 residues. Looked up from germline, CDR1 is SGHDT and CDR2 is YYEEEE. The CDR3 DNA sequence: TGTGCCAGCAGAAATACAAGGCCCCTAGCTCGGACCGGGGAGCTGTTTTTT. Translated: CASRNTRPLARTGELFF.

This chain uses TRBV28 with TRBJ1-2; tentative D call: TRBD1 (6 bases). V dropped 5 bases and J dropped 6 bases, with 10 bases sitting between them. Germline loops: CDR1 MDHEN, CDR2 SYDVKM. The CDR3 runs 12 residues. The CDR3 is CASSIQGNGYTF. The CDR3 nucleotides are TGTGCCAGCAGTATACAGGGAAATGGCTACACCTTC.

The rearrangement joins TRBV10-2 to TRBJ1-5; maybe TRBD1 (5 bases). Germline-derived CDR1 and CDR2 are WSHSY and SAAADI. Trimming shortened V by 6 bases and J by 7 bases, and 13 bases separated the two germline ends. The CDR3 is 13 residues long. The CDR3 reads CASSGGLSQPQHF. In DNA, the CDR3 is TGCGCCAGCAGCGGGGGTCTCAGCCAGCCCCAGCATTTT.

V gene TRBV5-1 combines with J gene TRBJ1-2; D unclear. Germline V gives CDR1 SGHRS, CDR2 YFSETQ. The ends were cut back, 2 bases at V and 8 bases at J, with 10 bases in the middle. CDR3 length: 12 residues. CDR3 sequence: CASSFSQEGYTF. The CDR3 DNA is TGCGCCAGCAGCTTTTCCCAGGAGGGCTACACCTTC.

This clone was recorded a few times. The same CDR3 also results from other DNA sequences found in this sample. V is TRBV28 and J is TRBJ1-2; D gene ambiguous. The length of the CDR3 is 12 residues. The germline V gene encodes CDR1 MDHEN and CDR2 SYDVKM. V dropped 6 bases and J dropped 4 bases, with 9 bases sitting between them. The CDR3 bases are TGTGCCAGCAGCCTACAGCGCTATGGCTACACCTTC. This encodes CASSLQRYGYTF.

The chain has TRBV18 and TRBJ2-3; D remains ambiguous. Trimming left V 2 bases short and J 2 bases short, with 11 bases between. This CDR3 region has 15 residues. The germline gives CDR1 KGHSH, CDR2 LQKENI. The CDR3 DNA reads as TGTGCCAGCTCACCAATGCCCAGATCCACAGATACGCAGTATTTT. Its protein is CASSPMPRSTDTQYF.

The chain carries TRBV27 and TRBJ1-3; no firm D call. The CDR3 contains 11 residues. Germline loops: CDR1 MNHEY, CDR2 SMNVEV (reference sequence). V dropped 7 bases and J dropped 5 bases, with 6 bases sitting between them. The CDR3 region is CASKERNTIYF. In DNA form, the CDR3 reads TGTGCCAGCAAGGAGCGAAACACCATATATTTT.

The rearrangement links TRBV7-9 to TRBJ1-5; D is possibly TRBD1 (6 bases). The CDR3 length is 15 residues. Germline CDR1 SEHNR, CDR2 FQNEAQ (reference sequence). V gave up 4 bases and J gave up 1 base, with 11 bases separating them. The CDR3 loop reads CASSSGQRSNQPQHF. In nucleotides, the CDR3 is TGTGCCAGCAGCTCCGGACAGAGGAGCAATCAGCCCCAGCATTTT.

This clone was seen only a few times. The genes are TRBV19 and TRBJ2-3, with D perhaps TRBD2 (5 bases). The CDR3 runs to 15 residues. Between the trimmed V and J ends, which lost 10 bases and 5 bases, there was a span of 22 bases. Germline values: CDR1 LNHDA, CDR2 SQIVND (reference sequence). CDR3: CAIRPDTGNRDTQYF. CDR3 bases: TGTGCCATCCGTCCGGATACGGGAAATCGAGATACGCAGTATTTT.

This clone has just one count. V and J are TRBV30 and TRBJ2-2; D unclear. Germline V gene sequence: CDR1 GTSNPN, CDR2 SVGIG (reference sequence). Trimming stripped 2 bases from V and 7 bases from J, with 11 bases between. CDR3 length: 13 amino acids. CDR3 sequence (DNA): TGTGCCTGGAGTAGGGCGCTAAGCGGGGAGCTGTTTTTT. It yields the protein CAWSRALSGELFF.

This sequence joins TRBV19 and TRBJ2-1, with 8 positions matching TRBD1. The germline CDR1 and CDR2 sequences are LNHDA and SQIVND (reference sequence). This CDR3 comprises 13 residues. V shed 2 bases, J shed 8 bases, and the junction held 2 bases outside the gene matches. This CDR3 is CASSINRGDEQFF. The CDR3 coding sequence is TGTGCCAGTAGTATAAACAGGGGGGATGAGCAGTTCTTC.

V is TRBV18 and J is TRBJ1-1, with D maybe TRBD1 (6 bases). The CDR3 covers 15 residues. V lost 5 bases and J 3 bases, leaving 16 bases between the germline ends. Germline V gene sequence: CDR1 KGHSH, CDR2 LQKENI. In DNA form, the CDR3 reads TGTGCCAGCTCAAGACCGGACAGAAAATACACTGAAGCTTTCTTT. It translates to CASSRPDRKYTEAFF.

This chain links TRBV6-5 with TRBJ1-1; D is undetermined. Trimming removed 2 bases at V and 1 base at J, with 8 bases between. The V gene's germline CDR1 is MNHEY and CDR2 SVGAGI. The CDR3 sequence is 14 residues long. The chain's CDR3 is CASSYGKPNTEAFF. In DNA, the CDR3 is TGTGCCAGCAGTTACGGGAAACCGAACACTGAAGCTTTCTTT.

This chain links TRBV18 with TRBJ1-3, with D perhaps TRBD1 (5 bases). The germline V gene has CDR1 KGHSH and CDR2 LQKENI. CDR3 length: 15 residues. Trimming cost V 2 bases and J 4 bases, with 12 bases left between them. The CDR3 here is CASSPNEGTGNTIYF. CDR3 nucleotide sequence: TGTGCCAGCTCACCAAACGAGGGGACCGGAAACACCATATATTTT.

The J gene is TRBJ1-5, the V gene TRBV3-1 (or the pseudogene TRBV3-2), with D tentatively TRBD1 (5 bases). Trimming took off 1 base at V and 5 bases at J, with 9 bases between the two ends. Germline CDR1 reads LGHDT; CDR2 reads YNNKEL (reference sequence). There are 14 residues in the CDR3. CDR3 protein: CASSQGGAYQPQHF. For the CDR3, the DNA is TGTGCCAGCAGCCAAGGGGGCGCCTATCAGCCCCAGCATTTT.

V usage is TRBV7-9 and J usage is TRBJ1-4; D gene uncertain. V lost 5 bases and J 6 bases, leaving 13 bases between the germline ends. This CDR3 contains 14 residues. Germline V CDR1 and CDR2: SEHNR, FQNEAQ (reference sequence). CDR3 bases: TGTGCCAGCAGCCGTGTGGGGAGGGATGAAAAACTGTTTTTT. This encodes CASSRVGRDEKLFF.

The chain has TRBV19 and TRBJ1-2; perhaps TRBD1 as D (5 bases). The CDR3 is 15 residues long. CDR1 is LNHDA and CDR2 is SQIVND in the germline V gene (reference sequence). Trimming shortened V by 7 bases and J by 11 bases, and 26 bases separated the two germline ends. Written as DNA, the CDR3 is TGTGCCAGTACCCCGGGGCAGGGAGGCCTGCACCATTACACCTTC. It codes for CASTPGQGGLHHYTF.

The rearrangement joins TRBV19 to TRBJ1-5; 7 nucleotides match TRBD1. The CDR3 covers 17 residues. Germline lookup yields CDR1 LNHDA and CDR2 SQIVND (reference sequence). The V segment lost 1 base and the J segment 5 bases; nucleotides outside the gene matches: 11. The CDR3 is CASSIGSNRGQDQPQHF. DNA of the CDR3: TGTGCCAGTAGTATAGGGAGTAACAGGGGCCAAGATCAGCCCCAGCATTTT.

The chain couples TRBV2 to TRBJ1-2; unclear D gene. CDR3 length: 11 residues. The V gene's germline CDR1 is SNHLY and CDR2 FYNNEI. The ends were cut back, 5 bases at V and 5 bases at J, with 6 bases in the middle. The DNA for the CDR3 is TGTGCCAGCAGTCTTATGTATGGCTACACCTTC. It translates to CASSLMYGYTF.

This clone turned up a few times. This rearrangement joins TRBV27 to TRBJ1-2, with 8 bases fitting TRBD1. With 5 bases clipped from V and 5 bases from J, the junction kept 4 bases outside the gene matches. This CDR3 spans 13 amino acids. From germline, CDR1 is MNHEY and CDR2 SMNVEV (reference sequence). The CDR3 region is CASSPGGRYGYTF. Here the CDR3 DNA reads TGTGCCAGCAGTCCAGGGGGCAGGTATGGCTACACCTTC.

As for this clone: Germline is not matched at one junction end, which may reflect a read error. V gene TRBV10-3 combines with J gene TRBJ2-1, with D possibly being TRBD1 or TRBD2 (5 bases each). The germline gives CDR1 ENHRY, CDR2 SYGVKD. The CDR3 length is 16 residues. CDR3 nucleotide sequence: TGTGCCATCAGTGAGCTGGGACGTGGGTTCTACAAGGAGCAGTTCTTC. Translating gives CAISELGRGFYKEQFF.

CDR3 sequence: CASSIQGYEQYF. The CDR3, as DNA: TGTGCCAGCAGTATTCAAGGTTACGAGCAGTACTTC. The genes are TRBV11-3 and TRBJ2-7, with D hard to call. Per the germline V gene, CDR1 is SGHNT and CDR2 is YENEEA. The length of the CDR3 is 12 residues. The V and J ends lost 6 bases and 4 bases respectively, with 10 bases between them.

The chain is built from TRBV9 and TRBJ2-7; 7 nucleotides agree with TRBD2. Germline CDR1 SGDLS, CDR2 YYNGEE. The V gene end was trimmed by 9 bases and the J gene end by 4 bases; junction bases not matched to a gene: 13. The CDR3 is 14 amino acids. CDR3 DNA sequence: TGTGCCACTTCAATCGCGGGAGAGGGGTACGAGCAGTACTTC. It is translated as CATSIAGEGYEQYF.